The 15 T cell receptor beta chains below were found in one sample sequenced in a study of beta chain features in type 1 diabetes. cDNA synthesis used the whole RNA isolate, giving expressed TCRB sequences. Sequencing used immunoSEQ multiplex PCR; TCRdb keeps in-frame clones, though not all of them. This table has a few hundred thousand clones, over 9.5% appearing once. The sequenced sample was naive CD4+ T cells from blood. The source of these receptors is a man between 18 and 29 years old in good health.

The chain carries TRBV30 and TRBJ1-1; tentatively, D is TRBD1 (6 bases). The germline V and J ends were trimmed by 1 base and 9 bases, with 15 bases remaining between them. This CDR3 contains 13 residues. The germline gives CDR1 GTSNPN, CDR2 SVGIG (reference sequence). In nucleotides, the CDR3 is TGTGCCTGGAGTGCCAACAGGGACAACCAAGCTTTCTTT. Translation gives CAWSANRDNQAFF.

The rearrangement links TRBV4-2 to TRBJ2-2, with TRBD2 identical over 8 bases. The CDR3 is made up of 15 amino acids. V dropped 2 bases and J dropped 3; count of bases not matched to a gene: 2. Germline V lookup: CDR1 LGHNA, CDR2 YNFKEQ. CDR3 loop: CASSQRREDTGELFF. CDR3 DNA: TGTGCCAGCAGCCAACGGCGGGAGGACACCGGGGAGCTGTTTTTT.

This clone was detected a few times. This chain joins TRBV30 and TRBJ1-1; 7 bases line up with TRBD1. The trim removed 4 bases at V and 11 bases at J, leaving 10 bases unmatched. The CDR3 runs 12 residues. Germline-derived CDR1 and CDR2 are GTSNPN and SVGIG (reference sequence). The CDR3 is CAWNAGQTLAFF. CDR3 bases: TGTGCCTGGAATGCGGGACAGACGTTGGCTTTCTTT.

The chain couples TRBV11-2 to TRBJ1-1; no definite D call. The CDR3 runs 14 residues. In germline, CDR1 is SGHAT, CDR2 FQNNGV. Between the trimmed V and J ends, which lost 1 base and 1 base, there was a span of 7 bases. The CDR3: CASSLVSGNTEAFF. CDR3 bases: TGTGCCAGCAGCTTAGTCTCCGGGAACACTGAAGCTTTCTTT.

The V and J genes are TRBV7-2 and TRBJ2-7; 10 positions match TRBD2. V lost 1 base and J lost 6; bases outside the gene matches: 6. The germline V gene encodes CDR1 SGHTA and CDR2 FQGNSA. There are 15 residues in the CDR3. The CDR3 sequence is CASSLEGTSAREQYF. The CDR3, as DNA: TGTGCCAGCAGCTTAGAAGGGACTAGCGCGCGCGAGCAGTACTTC.

This clone was detected a few times. This sequence joins TRBV28 and TRBJ2-5; a possible D gene is TRBD1 (5 bases). The V and J ends lost 5 bases and 2 bases respectively, with 9 bases between them. There are 13 residues in the CDR3. Germline V gene lookup returns CDR1 MDHEN and CDR2 SYDVKM. The CDR3 nucleotides are TGTGCCAGCAGTACAGGAAGGCAAGAGACCCAGTACTTC. This codes for CASSTGRQETQYF.

This clone has more than one count but fewer than ten. The chain uses TRBV7-2 and TRBJ2-7; a weak D match, TRBD1 (6 bases). V was cut by 5 bases and J by 6 bases, with 23 bases left in between. CDR3 length equals 16 residues. CDR1 SGHTA and CDR2 FQGNSA come from the germline V gene. The CDR3 is CASSLRWIGRGSEQYF. CDR3 sequence (DNA): TGTGCCAGCAGCCTTAGGTGGATTGGCAGGGGAAGCGAGCAGTACTTC.

CDR3 DNA: TGTGCCAGCAGCTCCGGGACTAATCATCGCACAGATACGCAGTATTTT. Translation gives CASSSGTNHRTDTQYF. The chain carries TRBV9 and TRBJ2-3; 7 bases agree with TRBD2. Per the germline V gene, CDR1 is SGDLS and CDR2 is YYNGEE. Trimming cost V 4 bases and J 1 base; bases outside gene matches: 9. CDR3 size: 16 residues.

With respect to this clone: Different DNA sequences within this sample yield the same CDR3. The chain joins TRBV30 to TRBJ2-5, with 9 bases aligning to TRBD1. Germline values: CDR1 GTSNPN, CDR2 SVGIG (reference sequence). This CDR3 has 12 residues. Trimming at V came to 3 bases and at J to 5 bases, leaving 1 base not matched to a gene. This chain's CDR3 is CAWRTGGETQYF. CDR3 DNA sequence: TGTGCCTGGAGGACAGGGGGGGAGACCCAGTACTTC.

The chain couples TRBV29-1 to TRBJ2-3; tentatively, D is TRBD2 (6 bases). Trimming stripped 5 bases from V and 6 bases from J, with 18 bases between. The CDR3 totals 14 residues. The germline V gene has CDR1 SQVTM and CDR2 ANQGSEA. This CDR3 is CSVPDTLAGDTQYF. CDR3 nucleotide sequence: TGCAGCGTTCCTGACACTCTCGCGGGGGATACGCAGTATTTT.

The chain employs TRBV11-2 and TRBJ2-5, with D possibly matching TRBD2 (6 bases). V was clipped by 3 bases and J by 5 bases, with 13 bases between them. Germline V lookup: CDR1 SGHAT, CDR2 FQNNGV. CDR3 length: 14 residues. CDR3: CASSFLTRAETQYF. The DNA for the CDR3 is TGTGCCAGCAGCTTCTTGACTAGAGCGGAGACCCAGTACTTC.

The chain links TRBV28 to TRBJ2-7; 10 bases are shared with TRBD2. This CDR3 is 16 amino acids long. Germline lookup yields CDR1 MDHEN and CDR2 SYDVKM. Unmatched junction bases numbered 7, after V lost 3 bases and J lost 2 bases. The CDR3 DNA reads as TGTGCCAGCAGTTTCCCGGCTAGCGGGGGACCCTACGAGCAGTACTTC. It yields the protein CASSFPASGGPYEQYF.

The chain uses TRBV28 and TRBJ1-1; a weak D match, TRBD1 (6 bases). V lost 5 bases to trimming and J lost 1 base, with 14 bases between them. CDR3 length equals 15 residues. Germline loops: CDR1 MDHEN, CDR2 SYDVKM. The CDR3 DNA sequence: TGTGCCAGCAGTGGGCCGCAGGGGTCGAACACTGAAGCTTTCTTT. Amino acid sequence: CASSGPQGSNTEAFF.

In its sample, this clone was seen a few times. V gene TRBV7-3 combines with J gene TRBJ2-2; D perhaps matches TRBD2 (5 bases). Germline V gives CDR1 SGHTA, CDR2 FQGTGA. The ends were cut back, 5 bases at V and 5 bases at J, with 9 bases in the middle. The CDR3 consists of 13 residues. The CDR3 DNA sequence: TGTGCCAGCAGCCCACGGACTACCGGGGAGCTGTTTTTT. Translating gives CASSPRTTGELFF.

This chain links TRBV19 with TRBJ2-3, with TRBD2 matching 11 bases. This CDR3 contains 14 residues. J lost 4 bases, V lost 9 bases, and 6 bases had no gene match. Germline V gene data show CDR1 as LNHDA and CDR2 as SQIVND (reference sequence). The CDR3 reads CASWTSGLPDTQYF. The CDR3 nucleotides read TGTGCCAGCTGGACTAGCGGGTTGCCAGATACGCAGTATTTT.